This TCR beta chain was sequenced during a study of shared clonotypes between healthy human individuals. Notes on the study in general: Exclusively blood specimens were collected; tissue repertoires likely differ.

Naive CD8 cells, CD45RO-negative and positively selected for CCR7, excluded terminally differentiated effector memory CD45RA+ cells. A remark on this clone: What it binds is unknown.

V dropped 4 bases and J dropped 3; count of bases not matched to a gene: 4. The CDR3 length is 15 residues. Germline V gene lookup returns CDR1 SNHLY and CDR2 FYNNEI. Researchers divided each subset's genomic DNA evenly across several immunoSEQ plates. Replicate PCRs from sorted subsets contained about 0.2 ug DNA, which is tens of thousands of T cell genomes. The assay was immunoSEQ multiplex PCR, and TCRdb's table has in-frame clones only and misses some. The table shows about 800,000 clones, with about 97% occurring only once. Sample: naive CD8+ T cells sorted from blood. This TCR was recovered from a man aged 25-45 years in good health. The gene calls are TRBV2 and TRBJ2-2, with TRBD1 matching 8 bases. This CDR3 reads CASSATGADTGELFF. The CDR3 DNA sequence: TGTGCCAGCAGTGCGACAGGGGCAGACACCGGGGAGCTGTTTTTT.